The 24 T cell receptor beta chains below all came from one sample that was sequenced in a study of monozygotic twins with cystic fibrosis. Libraries were prepared by immunoSEQ multiplex PCR; TCRdb keeps only in-frame clonotypes and omits some of them. Among about 24,000 clones listed, more than 85% were seen once. The sample comprised blood. Receptors originate from a girl aged 2 to 9 with cystic fibrosis.

The chain joins TRBV29-1 to TRBJ1-1; D uncertain. Per the germline V gene, CDR1 is SQVTM and CDR2 is ANQGSEA. This CDR3 has 14 amino acids. The V end lost 4 bases, the J end lost 1 base, and 13 bases lay between the germline ends. CDR3 bases: TGCAGCGTTGTGAGACATCTAGAGAACACTGAAGCTTTCTTT. Protein: CSVVRHLENTEAFF. The entire variable domain, with the rest obtained from reference TRBV29-1 and TRBJ1-1, is as follows: SAVISQKPSRDICQRGTSLTIQCQVDSQVTMMFWYRQQPGQSLTLIATANQGSEATYESGFVIDKFPISRPNLTFSTLTVSNMSPEDSSIYLCSVVRHLENTEAFFGQGTRLTVV.

The V gene is TRBV29-1, the J gene TRBJ2-3; D remains unclear. The CDR3 contains 17 residues. V was trimmed by 5 bases and J by 4 bases, leaving 25 bases between them. Germline-derived CDR1 and CDR2 are SQVTM and ANQGSEA. The CDR3 sequence: CSVRGWMITDGADTQYF. In nucleotides, the CDR3 is TGCAGCGTTCGTGGGTGGATGATCACGGACGGCGCAGATACGCAGTATTTT.

This chain links TRBV19 with TRBJ1-4; TRBD1 agrees at 8 bases. Germline V lookup: CDR1 LNHDA, CDR2 SQIVND (reference sequence). The CDR3 totals 16 residues. The junction had 3 bases not matched to a gene; V was cut back by 3 bases and J by 0 bases. CDR3 loop: CASSIGQGATNEKLFF. CDR3 nucleotides: TGTGCCAGTAGTATCGGACAGGGCGCAACTAATGAAAAACTGTTTTTT. Based on the CDR3 plus reference TRBV19 and TRBJ1-4, the full variable domain is DGGITQSPKYLFRKEGQNVTLSCEQNLNHDAMYWYRQDPGQGLRLIYYSQIVNDFQKGDIAEGYSVSREKKESFPLTVTSAQKNPTAFYLCASSIGQGATNEKLFFGSGTQLSVL.

The chain carries TRBV7-9 and TRBJ1-5; D gene ambiguous. The CDR3 totals 15 residues. Trimming stripped 3 bases from V and 3 bases from J, with 12 bases between. Germline CDR1 is SEHNR and CDR2 is FQNEAQ (reference sequence). CDR3: CASSFGRTSNQPQHF. CDR3 DNA: TGTGCCAGCAGCTTTGGCAGAACCTCCAATCAGCCCCAGCATTTT.

The rearrangement uses TRBV30 and TRBJ2-3; TRBD2 agrees at 15 bases. CDR1 is GTSNPN and CDR2 is SVGIG in the germline V gene (reference sequence). V trimming: 1 base; J trimming: 0 bases; junction bases outside the gene matches: 8. The CDR3 has 19 residues. CDR3 sequence (DNA): TGTGCCTGGAGTGGAACCCGGACTAGCGGGGGGGCCAGCACAGATACGCAGTATTTT. Translating gives CAWSGTRTSGGASTDTQYF.

The V gene is TRBV5-1, the J gene TRBJ1-2, with D maybe TRBD1 (5 bases). This CDR3 comprises 16 residues. The germline V and J ends were trimmed by 5 bases and 3 bases, with 20 bases remaining between them. Germline CDR1 and CDR2: SGHRS and YFSETQ. CDR3 DNA: TGCGCCAGCAGGGGGCAGGGCGATAGGGCATACTATGGCTACACCTTC. This sequence encodes CASRGQGDRAYYGYTF.

This clone was recorded once. The CDR3 nucleotides are TGCGCCAGCAGCCAAGAACCAGGGCATAATATAAATGGCTACACCTTC. Amino acid sequence: CASSQEPGHNINGYTF. This sequence joins TRBV4-1 and TRBJ1-2; tentatively, D is TRBD1 (5 bases). Trimming cost V 0 bases and J 6 bases, with 17 bases left between them. Germline V gives CDR1 MGHRA, CDR2 YSYEKL. The CDR3 length is 16 residues.

The chain carries TRBV2 and TRBJ2-7; D might be TRBD1 (6 bases). Trimming took off 6 bases at V and 3 bases at J, with 18 bases between the two ends. Germline loops: CDR1 SNHLY, CDR2 FYNNEI. CDR3 size: 15 residues. The CDR3 loop reads CASRQNPGQSYEQYF. CDR3 coding DNA: TGTGCCAGCAGACAGAACCCGGGACAAAGCTACGAGCAGTACTTC. Drawing the rest from reference TRBV2 and TRBJ2-7, the complete variable domain is EPEVTQTPSHQVTQMGQEVILRCVPISNHLYFYWYRQILGQKVEFLVSFYNNEISEKSEIFDDQFSVERPDGSNFTLKIRSTKLEDSAMYFCASRQNPGQSYEQYFGPGTRLTVT.

This clone was seen only once. The chain is built from TRBV30 and TRBJ1-3; tentatively, D is TRBD1 (6 bases). CDR3 length: 15 residues. Germline CDR1 reads GTSNPN; CDR2 reads SVGIG (reference sequence). Between the trimmed V and J ends, which lost 1 base and 7 bases, there was a span of 17 bases. This chain's CDR3 is CAWSATGANPNTIYF. CDR3 nucleotide sequence: TGTGCCTGGAGTGCAACGGGGGCGAACCCGAACACCATATATTTT. The variable domain in full, completed from reference TRBV30 and TRBJ1-3, reads SQTIHQWPATLVQPVGSPLSLECTVEGTSNPNLYWYRQAAGRGLQLLFYSVGIGQISSEVPQNLSASRPQDRQFILSSKKLLLSDSGFYLCAWSATGANPNTIYFGEGSWLTVV.

This chain uses TRBV4-3 with TRBJ2-5, with D uncertain. V was shortened by 0 bases and J by 4 bases, with 12 bases between the two germline ends. Germline loops: CDR1 LGHNA, CDR2 YSLEER. The CDR3 is 15 amino acids. The CDR3 DNA sequence: TGCGCCAGCAGCCAAGACCGACTGACGGGAGAGACCCAGTACTTC. Translation: CASSQDRLTGETQYF.

This rearrangement joins TRBV5-1 to TRBJ2-3; 9 bases align to TRBD2. The CDR3 spans 18 residues. Germline-derived CDR1 and CDR2 are SGHRS and YFSETQ. The J segment lost 3 bases and the V segment lost 3 bases, leaving 14 bases of the junction unmatched. CDR3 nucleotides: TGCGCCAGCAGCTGGCCGGCTGGCGGGGGGGCGGAGACAGATACGCAGTATTTT. It encodes CASSWPAGGGAETDTQYF.

The rearrangement links TRBV6-1 to TRBJ1-4; D may be TRBD1 (6 bases). Germline V gene lookup returns CDR1 MNHNS and CDR2 SASEGT. The V end was cut by 5 bases, the J end by 4 bases, with 11 bases between. CDR3 length: 14 residues. The CDR3 region is CASSPRGLNEKLFF. The DNA of the CDR3 is TGTGCCAGCAGTCCTCGGGGGCTTAATGAAAAACTGTTTTTT.

The V call is TRBV10-3, the J call TRBJ1-2; D gene uncertain. The CDR3 has 14 amino acids. Germline V gene lookup returns CDR1 ENHRY and CDR2 SYGVKD. Trimming pared 2 bases from V and 2 bases from J, leaving 9 bases between. The CDR3, as DNA: TGTGCCATCAGTGAGAGACCGGTCAACTATGGCTACACCTTC. This sequence encodes CAISERPVNYGYTF.

The CDR3 region is CASSRSLTGTYGYTF. As DNA, the CDR3 is TGTGCCAGCAGCAGATCACTCACAGGGACCTATGGCTACACCTTC. The genes are TRBV9 and TRBJ1-2; D is possibly TRBD1 (6 bases). Trimming removed 4 bases from V and 4 bases from J, with 17 bases in between. The CDR3 loop spans 15 amino acids. CDR1 is SGDLS and CDR2 is YYNGEE in the germline V gene.

This clone was recorded a few times. The chain carries TRBV7-2 and TRBJ1-5; D call uncertain. V was clipped by 5 bases and J by 9 bases, with 14 bases between them. The CDR3 contains 13 residues. Germline-derived CDR1 and CDR2 are SGHTA and FQGNSA. CDR3 coding DNA: TGTGCCAGCAGCCAATACGAGGAGCGGCCCCAGCATTTT. This translates into CASSQYEERPQHF.

There are a few counts of this clone. This chain uses TRBV4-1 with TRBJ1-1, with D possibly TRBD1 on 5 matching bases. CDR3 size: 18 residues. V was shortened by 0 bases and J by 4 bases, with 21 bases between the two germline ends. Germline V lookup: CDR1 MGHRA, CDR2 YSYEKL. The CDR3 DNA reads TGCGCCAGCAGCCAAGATTTTCCGGCAGGGCTTGATGGCACTGAAGCTTTCTTT. Its translation is CASSQDFPAGLDGTEAFF.

The gene calls are TRBV2 and TRBJ2-2; 8 bases are a match to TRBD2. J lost 6 bases, V lost 5 bases, and 5 bases had no gene match. Germline V lookup: CDR1 SNHLY, CDR2 FYNNEI. This CDR3 spans 14 amino acids. The CDR3: CASSMGLVSGELFF. The CDR3 DNA is TGTGCCAGCAGTATGGGACTAGTGTCCGGGGAGCTGTTTTTT.

This chain joins TRBV7-9 and TRBJ1-2, with a tentative D call TRBD1 (6 bases). Between the trimmed V and J ends, which lost 2 bases and 2 bases, there was a span of 12 bases. The CDR3 has 15 amino acids. CDR1 is SEHNR and CDR2 is FQNEAQ in the germline V gene (reference sequence). The DNA for the CDR3 is TGTGCCAGCAGCTTATCCGGGGGGCGGAACTATGGCTACACCTTC. This codes for CASSLSGGRNYGYTF.

The table lists this clone with a count of one. The chain has TRBV11-3 and TRBJ2-7; 10 bases are a match to TRBD1. V lost 2 bases to trimming and J lost 2 bases; unmatched junction nucleotides: 12. CDR1 SGHNT and CDR2 YENEEA come from the germline V gene. CDR3 length equals 18 residues. CDR3 amino acids: CASSLPFPGQGNPYEQYF. The DNA for the CDR3 is TGTGCCAGCAGCTTACCCTTCCCGGGACAGGGGAATCCCTACGAGCAGTACTTC. The full variable domain, with the rest looked up from reference TRBV11-3 and TRBJ2-7, is EAGVVQSPRYKIIEKKQPVAFWCNPISGHNTLYWYLQNLGQGPELLIRYENEEAVDDSQLPKDRFSAERLKGVDSTLKIQPAELGDSAVYLCASSLPFPGQGNPYEQYFGPGTRLTVT.

This sequence joins TRBV19 and TRBJ1-5; 7 bases align to TRBD1. J gave up 6 bases and V 1 base, and 6 bases lay outside the gene matches. The length of the CDR3 is 15 residues. Germline loops: CDR1 LNHDA, CDR2 SQIVND (reference sequence). The CDR3 DNA is TGTGCCAGTAGTATAGTGCAGGGGGTAATTCAGCCCCAGCATTTT. This encodes CASSIVQGVIQPQHF.

This chain connects TRBV2 to TRBJ2-7, with 10 positions matching TRBD1. Germline-derived CDR1 and CDR2 are SNHLY and FYNNEI. CDR3 length: 12 amino acids. With 7 bases clipped from V and 6 bases from J, the junction kept 3 bases outside the gene matches. The DNA for the CDR3 is TGTGCCAGCATAAGACAGGGGGCCGAGCAGTACTTC. It translates to CASIRQGAEQYF.

The CDR3 DNA reads TGTGCCAGCAGCTCAAGGGGGGGCTCTTGGTTGATGAATTCACCCCTCCACTTT. This sequence encodes CASSSRGGSWLMNSPLHF. This chain joins TRBV7-2 and TRBJ1-6, with D possibly TRBD1 on 6 matching bases. Trimming left V 4 bases short and J 7 bases short, with 23 bases between. The CDR3 consists of 18 residues. Germline values: CDR1 SGHTA, CDR2 FQGNSA.

The V and J genes are TRBV2 and TRBJ2-2; the match to TRBD1 covers 9 bases. The CDR3 is 15 residues long. In germline, CDR1 is SNHLY, CDR2 FYNNEI. With V trimmed by 8 bases and J by 6 bases, 10 bases remained unmatched. CDR3 loop: CASWSRDRVAGELFF. Here the CDR3 DNA reads TGTGCCAGCTGGAGCCGGGACAGGGTGGCCGGGGAGCTGTTTTTT.

V is TRBV4-3 and J is TRBJ1-2; D may be TRBD1 (6 bases). The V end lost 6 bases, the J end lost 4 bases, and 15 bases lay between the germline ends. The CDR3 spans 14 residues. From germline, CDR1 is LGHNA and CDR2 YSLEER. The CDR3 DNA reads as TGCGCCAGCAGTCCCAGTGCAGGGGTCTATGGCTACACCTTC. Translation: CASSPSAGVYGYTF.